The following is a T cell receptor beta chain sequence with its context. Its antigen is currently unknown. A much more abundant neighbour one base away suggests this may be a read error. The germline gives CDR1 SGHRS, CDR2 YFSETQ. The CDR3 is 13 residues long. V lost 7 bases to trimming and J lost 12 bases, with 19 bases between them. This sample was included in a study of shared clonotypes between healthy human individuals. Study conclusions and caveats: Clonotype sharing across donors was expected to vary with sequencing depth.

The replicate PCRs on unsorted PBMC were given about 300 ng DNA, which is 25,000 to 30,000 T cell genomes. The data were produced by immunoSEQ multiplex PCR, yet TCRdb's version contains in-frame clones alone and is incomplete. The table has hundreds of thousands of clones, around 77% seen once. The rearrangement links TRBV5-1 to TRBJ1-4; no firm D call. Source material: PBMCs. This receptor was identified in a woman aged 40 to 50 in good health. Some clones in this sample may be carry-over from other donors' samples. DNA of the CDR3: TGCGCCAGCCAACCGGGTCCCGAGGAAGAACTGTTTTTT. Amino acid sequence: CASQPGPEEELFF.